The 5 T cell receptor beta chains below all came from one sample that was sequenced in a study of cytomegalovirus exposure and HLA in healthy donors. It was with 60 Vbeta and 13 Jbeta primers that the PCR ran. Method: immunoSEQ multiplex PCR; TCRdb's copy keeps in-frame clones and lacks some. Seen in this sample are more than 95,000 clones; the ten most common clones hold 1%. Material for sequencing was PBMCs. The receptors here all came from a man aged 18 to 30 in good health and CMV-seronegative.

The rearrangement uses TRBV7-9 and TRBJ1-1; D unclear. The V gene's germline CDR1 is SEHNR and CDR2 FQNEAQ (reference sequence). The CDR3 runs to 11 residues. The ends were cut back, 3 bases at V and 6 bases at J, with 5 bases in the middle. The CDR3 bases are TGTGCCAGCAGCTTCACTGCTGAAGCTTTCTTT. Protein: CASSFTAEAFF.

This sequence joins TRBV18 and TRBJ2-3, with TRBD2 matching 9 bases. Per the germline V gene, CDR1 is KGHSH and CDR2 is LQKENI. This CDR3 comprises 16 residues. After removal of 2 bases from V and 4 bases from J, the junction contained 7 bases not matched to a gene. CDR3 bases: TGTGCCAGCTCACCAGCGGGCGGGGGGGCATCAGATACGCAGTATTTT. Encoded protein: CASSPAGGGASDTQYF.

The CDR3 here is CASSQGANTEAFF. The CDR3 DNA sequence: TGTGCCAGCAGTCAGGGGGCGAACACTGAAGCTTTCTTT. The rearrangement links TRBV9 to TRBJ1-1, with 8 bases that match TRBD1. Germline V CDR1 and CDR2: SGDLS, YYNGEE. This CDR3 spans 13 amino acids. After removal of 5 bases from V and 1 base from J, the junction contained 1 base not matched to a gene. The full variable domain, in which reference TRBV9 and TRBJ1-1 provide the parts outside the CDR3, is DSGVTQTPKHLITATGQRVTLRCSPRSGDLSVYWYQQSLDQGLQFLIQYYNGEERAKGNILERFSAQQFPDLHSELNLSSLELGDSALYFCASSQGANTEAFFGQGTRLTVV.

The chain is built from TRBV7-3 and TRBJ2-1; TRBD1 agrees at 10 bases. Germline V CDR1 and CDR2: SGHTA, FQGTGA. The CDR3 loop spans 17 amino acids. The junction had 5 bases not matched to a gene; V was cut back by 1 base and J by 2 bases. In nucleotides, the CDR3 is TGTGCCAGCAGCTTAAGGGTGGGACAGGGGACCTACAATGAGCAGTTCTTC. It yields the protein CASSLRVGQGTYNEQFF. The entire variable domain, with the rest obtained from reference TRBV7-3 and TRBJ2-1, is as follows: GAGVSQTPSNKVTEKGKYVELRCDPISGHTALYWYRQSLGQGPEFLIYFQGTGAADDSGLPNDRFFAVRPEGSVSTLKIQRTERGDSAVYLCASSLRVGQGTYNEQFFGPGTRLTVL.

The chain has TRBV4-2 and TRBJ2-7; unclear D gene. CDR3 size: 12 residues. Trimming stripped 0 bases from V and 5 bases from J, with 5 bases between. Germline assignment: CDR1 LGHNA and CDR2 YNFKEQ. CDR3 sequence (DNA): TGTGCCAGCAGCCAAGATATAGACGAGCAGTACTTC. Its protein is CASSQDIDEQYF.